This T cell receptor beta chain comes out of a study of blood T cell repertoires in COVID-19. This table comes from immunoSEQ multiplex PCR, and its TCRdb copy is limited to in-frame clones, with some not included. Of roughly 110,000 clones in the sample, 80% were seen once. The trim removed 6 bases at V and 4 bases at J, leaving 8 bases unmatched. This CDR3 comprises 15 residues. Germline V gene sequence: CDR1 MNHEY, CDR2 SVGAGI. J is TRBJ2-1 and V is TRBV6-5, with TRBD1 matching 8 bases. The sequenced sample consisted of peripheral blood. The origin of this receptor is a man between 65 and 79 years old with acute or convalescent COVID-19. This CDR3 is CASRDRVVKYNEQFF. CDR3 nucleotides: TGTGCCAGCAGGGACAGGGTGGTAAAGTACAATGAGCAGTTCTTC.